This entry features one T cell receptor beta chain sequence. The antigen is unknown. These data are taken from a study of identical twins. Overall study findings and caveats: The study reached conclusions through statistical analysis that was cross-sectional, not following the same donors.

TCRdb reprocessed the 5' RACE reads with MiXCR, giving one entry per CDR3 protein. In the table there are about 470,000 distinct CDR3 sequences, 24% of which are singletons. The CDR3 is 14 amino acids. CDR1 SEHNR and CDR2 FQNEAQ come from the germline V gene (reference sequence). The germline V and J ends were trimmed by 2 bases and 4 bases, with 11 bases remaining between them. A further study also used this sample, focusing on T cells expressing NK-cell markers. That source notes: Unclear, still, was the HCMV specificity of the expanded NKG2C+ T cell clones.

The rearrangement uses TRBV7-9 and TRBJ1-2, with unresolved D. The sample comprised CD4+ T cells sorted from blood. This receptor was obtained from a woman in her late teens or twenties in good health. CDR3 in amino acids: CASSLKGIGYGYTF. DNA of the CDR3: TGTGCCAGCAGCTTAAAGGGTATCGGCTATGGCTACACCTTC.